Below are 8 T cell receptor beta chains sequenced from a single sample in a study of identical twins. One entry per CDR3 protein, called by TCRdb with MiXCR from the 5' RACE reads. Of some 730,000 distinct CDR3 sequences detected, roughly 20% appear once; the ten largest clones hold roughly 13%. The sample was also reused in another study, on T cells expressing NK-cell markers.

Sequencing was done on a sample of PBMCs. Every receptor here comes from a woman younger than 30 in good health.

The sample holds a few counts of this clonotype. The chain has TRBV7-9 and TRBJ1-1; 10 positions agree with TRBD1. The CDR3 length is 15 residues. V shed 2 bases, J shed 4 bases, and the junction held 4 bases outside the gene matches. Germline V gene data show CDR1 as SEHNR and CDR2 as FQNEAQ (reference sequence). CDR3 in DNA: TGTGCCAGCAGCTTATCCCGGACAGGGGGCACTGAAGCTTTCTTT. Amino acids: CASSLSRTGGTEAFF.

This clonotype appeared a few times. The chain couples TRBV6-2 or TRBV6-3 to TRBJ2-1, with D possibly being TRBD2 (5 bases). CDR1 MNHEY and CDR2 SVGEGT come from the germline V gene. V lost 1 base, J lost 0 bases, and 10 bases lay in between. CDR3 size: 16 residues. CDR3 region: CASSYLGEGSYNEQFF. For the CDR3, the DNA is TGTGCCAGCAGTTACTTGGGAGAGGGCTCCTACAATGAGCAGTTCTTC.

The chain employs TRBV11-2 and TRBJ2-7; 7 bases fit TRBD1. The CDR3 spans 15 residues. Trimming at V came to 6 bases and at J to 4 bases, leaving 12 bases not matched to a gene. Per the germline V gene, CDR1 is SGHAT and CDR2 is FQNNGV. CDR3 DNA sequence: TGTGCCAGCAGACTCCCGGGGACAGCATCTTACGAGCAGTACTTC. Translating gives CASRLPGTASYEQYF.

This clonotype was seen more than once but under ten times. The CDR3 protein is CASSRAGGLYNEQFF. CDR3 coding DNA: TGTGCCAGCAGCCGAGCGGGGGGGCTCTACAATGAGCAGTTCTTC. The chain links TRBV7-3 to TRBJ2-1; 10 nucleotides agree with TRBD2. CDR1 and CDR2 from the germline V gene are SGHTA and FQGTGA. The CDR3 contains 15 residues. The V gene end was trimmed by 5 bases and the J gene end by 3 bases; junction bases not matched to a gene: 4.

This clonotype was counted between two and nine times. V gene TRBV9 combines with J gene TRBJ2-1, with D hard to call. CDR3 size: 14 residues. Germline CDR1 and CDR2: SGDLS and YYNGEE. Trimming left V 0 bases short and J 7 bases short, with 11 bases between. CDR3 sequence: CASSVEWDLNEQFF. The CDR3, as DNA: TGTGCCAGCAGCGTAGAGTGGGATCTAAATGAGCAGTTCTTC. Using reference TRBV9 and TRBJ2-1 for the parts outside the CDR3, the full variable domain is DSGVTQTPKHLITATGQRVTLRCSPRSGDLSVYWYQQSLDQGLQFLIQYYNGEERAKGNILERFSAQQFPDLHSELNLSSLELGDSALYFCASSVEWDLNEQFFGPGTRLTVL.

This clonotype was counted between two and nine times. This chain connects TRBV7-9 to TRBJ1-2, with 7 bases fitting TRBD1. Per the germline V gene, CDR1 is SEHNR and CDR2 is FQNEAQ (reference sequence). This CDR3 comprises 14 residues. V lost 2 bases to trimming and J lost 7 bases; unmatched junction nucleotides: 7. CDR3 DNA: TGTGCCAGCAGCTTAACGCCAGGGGGAAGTGGCTACACCTTC. This gives the protein CASSLTPGGSGYTF. The full variable domain, in which reference TRBV7-9 and TRBJ1-2 provide the parts outside the CDR3, is DTGVSQNPRHKITKRGQNVTFRCDPISEHNRLYWYRQTLGQGPEFLTYFQNEAQLEKSRLLSDRFSAERPKGSFSTLEIQRTEQGDSAMYLCASSLTPGGSGYTFGSGTRLTVV.

The rearrangement links TRBV7-9 to TRBJ2-3, with 9 bases lining up with TRBD2. The CDR3 extends over 17 amino acids. The V and J ends lost 7 bases and 4 bases, in that order; junction bases with no gene match: 15. The germline V gene encodes CDR1 SEHNR and CDR2 FQNEAQ (reference sequence). CDR3 sequence: CASIPHPRGRGADTQYF. The DNA of the CDR3 is TGTGCCAGCATCCCCCACCCCCGCGGGAGGGGAGCAGATACGCAGTATTTT.

The chain links TRBV20-1 to TRBJ1-5; D is perhaps TRBD1 (5 bases). The CDR3 has 15 amino acids. The germline CDR1 and CDR2 sequences are DFQATT and SNEGSKA (reference sequence). V shed 6 bases and J shed 0 bases, with 15 bases lying between them. In DNA, the CDR3 is TGCAGTGCCTCTCGGGGAGGGGATAGCAATCAGCCCCAGCATTTT. Amino acid sequence: CSASRGGDSNQPQHF.